The subject of this entry is one TCR beta chain. What it binds is not known. This sample stems from a study of cytomegalovirus exposure and HLA in healthy donors. Germline CDR1 reads MNHNY; CDR2 reads SVGAGI (reference sequence). J was trimmed by 13 bases and V by 0 bases; bases with no gene match: 15. CDR3 size: 15 residues. The PCR used 60 Vbeta and 13 Jbeta primers. Only in-frame clones appear in the TCRdb table, and some are missing; sequencing was by immunoSEQ multiplex PCR. This sample yields around 150,000 clones, of which roughly four fifths are seen a single time; about 2.1% belongs to the top ten. The study's findings and limits: TRBV6-2, TRBV6-3 and some other V segments were excluded as indistinguishable. It was assumed in the presence/absence analyses that sequencing depth was roughly uniform across donors. Later on, an analysis tied over 15,000 TCR beta sequences to HLA alleles at 0.05 false discovery rate. Prediction of most subjects' HLA-A and HLA-B alleles by TCR beta sequences was reportedly accurate.

This sequence was found in a woman between 18 and 29 years old in good health and CMV-seronegative. The sequenced material came from PBMCs. The chain combines TRBV6-6 with TRBJ2-7; TRBD1 matches at 7 bases. The CDR3 is CASSYSTISEDRIYF. Written as DNA, the CDR3 is TGTGCCAGCAGTTACTCGACTATTTCCGAGGACAGGATCTACTTC.